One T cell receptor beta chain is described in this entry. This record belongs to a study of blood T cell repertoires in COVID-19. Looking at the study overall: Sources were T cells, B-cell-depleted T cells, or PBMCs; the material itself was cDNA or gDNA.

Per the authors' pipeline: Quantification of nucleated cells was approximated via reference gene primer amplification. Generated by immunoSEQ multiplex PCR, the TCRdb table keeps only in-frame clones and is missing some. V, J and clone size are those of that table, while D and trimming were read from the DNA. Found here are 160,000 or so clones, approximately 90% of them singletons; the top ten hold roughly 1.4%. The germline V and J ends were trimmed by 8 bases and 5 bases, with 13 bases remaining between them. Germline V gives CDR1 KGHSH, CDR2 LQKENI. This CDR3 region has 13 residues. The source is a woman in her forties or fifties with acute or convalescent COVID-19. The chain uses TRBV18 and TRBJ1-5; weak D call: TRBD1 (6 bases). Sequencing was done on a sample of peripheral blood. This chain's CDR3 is CASRGAGDQPQHF. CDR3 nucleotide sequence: TGTGCCAGCCGGGGGGCTGGGGATCAGCCCCAGCATTTT.